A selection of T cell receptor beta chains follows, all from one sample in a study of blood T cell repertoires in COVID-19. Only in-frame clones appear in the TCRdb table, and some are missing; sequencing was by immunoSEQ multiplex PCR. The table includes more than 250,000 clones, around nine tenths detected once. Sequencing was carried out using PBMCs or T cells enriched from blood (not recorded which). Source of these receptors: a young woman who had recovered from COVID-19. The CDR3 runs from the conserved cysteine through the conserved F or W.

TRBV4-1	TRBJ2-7	CASSQAVTSGASF
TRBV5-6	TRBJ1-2	CASSRTKLTGGDGYTF
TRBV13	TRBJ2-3	CASRAGAGLDTQYF
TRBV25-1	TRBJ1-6	CASSEDIGPYNSPLHF
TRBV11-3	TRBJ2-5	CASSLAGGRETQYF
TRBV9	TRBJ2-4	CASSGSRIENIQYF
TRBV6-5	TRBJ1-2	CASSYSNGFGYTF
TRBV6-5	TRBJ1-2	CASWGGQGASYGYTF
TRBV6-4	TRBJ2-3	CASSERQNTDTQYF
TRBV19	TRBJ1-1	CASSIGQGRGTEAFF
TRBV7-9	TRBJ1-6	CARQGEGASSPLHF
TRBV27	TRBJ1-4	CASSARVSRGEKLFF
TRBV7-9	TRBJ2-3	CASSLATGVAPSTDTQYF
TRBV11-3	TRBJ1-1	CASSRQMNTEAFF
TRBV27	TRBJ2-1	CASSLPLAEYNEQFF
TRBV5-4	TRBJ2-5	CASSLSETQYF
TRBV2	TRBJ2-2	CASNTDRDAGELFF
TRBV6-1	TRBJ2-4	CASSEAGQGLAKNIQYF
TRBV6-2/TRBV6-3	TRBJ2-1	CASSYSNTGTKDNEQFF
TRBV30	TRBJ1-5	CAWSVGGQGNGQPQHF
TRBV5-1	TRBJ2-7	CASRSGQRINYEQYF
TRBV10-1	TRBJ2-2	CASSAEVDTGELFF
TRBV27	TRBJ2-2	CATLALAGVFTGELFF
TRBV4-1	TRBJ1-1	CASSQPRQPTPNTEAFF
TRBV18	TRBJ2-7	CASSPTGPYEQYF
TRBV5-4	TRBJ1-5	CASSLACLPEPF
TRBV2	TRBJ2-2	CASINGRTSGELFF
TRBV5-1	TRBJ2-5	CASSLVVGQQETQYF